A selection of T cell receptor beta chains follows, all from one sample in a study of shared clonotypes between healthy human individuals. Profiled with immunoSEQ multiplex PCR; TCRdb holds only in-frame clones, not every one. The table records over 2 million clones, about 90% of them present only once. Sequencing was performed on naive CD4+ T cells from PBMCs. Receptor source: a man aged 18-30 years in good health. Some clones in this sample may be carry-over from other donors' samples. Each CDR3 is given with its conserved first and last residue. Fields, in order: V gene, clone size, D gene, J gene, CDR3 DNA, CDR3 protein. A D gene is named only where the DNA matches it firmly. Expanded clones get a size class; other rows say once, few or many, or leave the size out.

TRBV7-2	.	TRBD2	TRBJ2-7	TGTGCCAGCAGCTATAGCGGGAGAGGGACCGAGCAGTACTTC	CASSYSGRGTEQYF
TRBV28	.	.	TRBJ1-5	TGTGCCAGCAGTTTTGGGGGGCGAAAGGATCAGCCCCAGCATTTT	CASSFGGRKDQPQHF
TRBV2	.	.	TRBJ2-1	TGTGCCAGTGCGCAGAGGGGGTCCCTTTACAATGAGCAGTTCTTC	CASAQRGSLYNEQFF
TRBV5-1	.	TRBD1	TRBJ1-1	TGCGCCAGCAGCGGACAGGAGATCACTGAAGCTTTCTTT	CASSGQEITEAFF
TRBV28	once	.	TRBJ2-5	TGTGCCAGCGGCGGGACTTCCTGGGAGACCCAGTACTTC	CASGGTSWETQYF
TRBV7-2	.	TRBD1	TRBJ2-5	TGTGCCAGCAGCTTAGCTTGGTACAGGGGTGGGGAGACCCAGTACTTC	CASSLAWYRGGETQYF
TRBV9	.	.	TRBJ1-3	TGTGCCAGCAGCGTATCACTGGTCTCTGGAAACACCATATATTTT	CASSVSLVSGNTIYF
TRBV28	.	TRBD1	TRBJ1-2	TGTGCCAGCAGTACAAGGACAGGGGGTCGCTATGGCTACACCTTC	CASSTRTGGRYGYTF
TRBV18	.	TRBD1	TRBJ1-3	TGTGCCAGCTCACCAGTACCCGTCCCGGGACAGGGTTTAACTGGAAACACCATATATTTT	CASSPVPVPGQGLTGNTIYF
TRBV9	.	TRBD1	TRBJ2-5	TGTGCCAGCAGCCATGGGACAGGAGCCCAGTACTTC	CASSHGTGAQYF
TRBV14	.	TRBD1	TRBJ1-2	TGTGCCAGCGGCCCAGGGGGCGCATTAGGTGGCTACACCTTC	CASGPGGALGGYTF
TRBV28	.	.	TRBJ2-7	TGTGCCAGCAGTTTATCAGACGGGAACGGTGAGCAGTACTTC	CASSLSDGNGEQYF
TRBV27	few	.	TRBJ1-2	TGTGCCAGCGGCCTCAAGGGGACTGGCTACACCTTC	CASGLKGTGYTF
TRBV5-4	.	TRBD2	TRBJ2-1	TGTGCCAGCAGCGGGGGGACTAGCGGGCACCTGCGCGATGAGCAGTTCTTC	CASSGGTSGHLRDEQFF
TRBV27	.	.	TRBJ1-1	TGTGCCAGCAGTTTTGGGTCCGGGGGCACTGAAGCTTTCTTT	CASSFGSGGTEAFF
TRBV5-1	.	.	TRBJ1-3	TGCGCCAGCAGCTTGACAGATCCTTACTCTGGAAACACCATATATTTT	CASSLTDPYSGNTIYF
TRBV10-2	.	.	TRBJ1-3	TGCGCCAGCGGTGACGGGGCTGGAAACACCATATATTTT	CASGDGAGNTIYF
TRBV7-9	.	.	TRBJ1-1	TGTGCCAGCAGCTCGGACAGACTCGTTGAAGCTTTCTTT	CASSSDRLVEAFF
TRBV2	.	.	TRBJ2-3	TGTGCCAGCACTCGTTTCGGTGATACGCAGTATTTT	CASTRFGDTQYF
TRBV11-2	.	.	TRBJ1-1	TGTGCCAGCAGCTTAGATTTCACTGAAGCTTTCTTT	CASSLDFTEAFF
TRBV19	.	TRBD1	TRBJ2-1	TGTGCCAGTAGTATAGTTTTCGGGACAGGGTCGGGCAATGAGCAGTTCTTC	CASSIVFGTGSGNEQFF
TRBV18	.	.	TRBJ1-1	TGTGCCACCGGACCGGGACAAAGCAACACTGAAGCTTTCTTT	CATGPGQSNTEAFF
TRBV4-3	.	TRBD2	TRBJ2-3	TGCGCCAGCAGCCAAGTTCCCGCGGGAGCGGTCACAGATACGCAGTATTTT	CASSQVPAGAVTDTQYF
TRBV19	.	.	TRBJ2-5	TGTGCCAGTAGTAGAAGCTTCGGGGGCGAGTTAGAGACCCAGTACTTC	CASSRSFGGELETQYF
TRBV28	.	.	TRBJ2-3	TGTGCCACTTACAGGGCTACCACAGATACGCAGTATTTT	CATYRATTDTQYF
TRBV9	.	.	TRBJ2-2	TGTGCCAGCAGCTACGACGTTGGGCCCGGGGAGCTGTTTTTT	CASSYDVGPGELFF
TRBV7-2	once	.	TRBJ2-7	TGTGCCAGCAGCTTAACCTCGATAGGCCCCTACGAGCAGTACTTC	CASSLTSIGPYEQYF
TRBV30	.	TRBD1	TRBJ1-2	TGTGCCTGGAGTCTAAGGACAGGCTATGGCTACACCTTC	CAWSLRTGYGYTF
TRBV30	.	TRBD1	TRBJ1-2	TGTGCCTGGAGCCCGGACAGGGGGTATGGCTACACCTTC	CAWSPDRGYGYTF
TRBV7-9	.	.	TRBJ2-5	TGTGCCAGCAGCTTAGCAGATTGGGAGACCCAGTACTTC	CASSLADWETQYF
TRBV19	.	.	TRBJ1-5	TGTGCCAGTACCGCTCGACAGGGCAATCAGCCCCAGCATTTT	CASTARQGNQPQHF
TRBV4-1	.	.	TRBJ2-2	TGCGCCAGCAGGAACGGAGCGAACACCGGGGAGCTGTTTTTT	CASRNGANTGELFF
TRBV28	.	TRBD2	TRBJ2-5	TGTGCCAGCGTCGAGGCGGGAGGGCAAGAGACCCAGTACTTC	CASVEAGGQETQYF
TRBV5-4	.	TRBD2	TRBJ2-1	TGTGCCAGCAGCTTGGGGCTAGCGGCTGCCTACAATGAGCAGTTCTTC	CASSLGLAAAYNEQFF
TRBV19	.	.	TRBJ2-7	TGTGCCAGTAGTAGGCGGACACTCTCCTACGAGCAGTACTTC	CASSRRTLSYEQYF
TRBV6-5	once	.	TRBJ2-3	TGTGCCAGCAGTTCGCCGGGGACAGATACGCAGTATTTT	CASSSPGTDTQYF
TRBV28	few	TRBD1	TRBJ1-1	TGTGCCAGTTTTAGACAGGGGTCCAACACTGAAGCTTTCTTT	CASFRQGSNTEAFF
TRBV7-9	.	TRBD1	TRBJ2-2	TGTGCCAGCAGCTATAACAGGGGGACCGGGGAGCTGTTTTTT	CASSYNRGTGELFF
TRBV19	once	.	TRBJ2-7	TGTGCCAGTAGTTCCCGACAGTCCTACGAGCAGTACTTC	CASSSRQSYEQYF
TRBV7-2	.	TRBD2	TRBJ2-7	TGTGCCAGCAGCGAGGGACTAGCGTCCTACGAGCAGTACTTC	CASSEGLASYEQYF
TRBV28	.	TRBD1	TRBJ2-5	TGTGCCAGCAGCCCCAGGACAGGGGGCTGGGAGACCCAGTACTTC	CASSPRTGGWETQYF
TRBV5-1	.	.	TRBJ2-1	TGCGCCAGCAGCTCGTATCCAGGGTATGAGCAGTTCTTC	CASSSYPGYEQFF
TRBV21-1	.	.	TRBJ1-2	TGTGCCAGCAGCCCTAATGGGGAGGTCCGGATAGGCTACACCTTC	CASSPNGEVRIGYTF
TRBV7-8	.	TRBD1	TRBJ1-5	TGTGCCAGCAGCTCAGGCCGGGACAGGGGAAATCAGCCCCAGCATTTT	CASSSGRDRGNQPQHF
TRBV5-1	.	.	TRBJ1-3	TGCGCCAGCAGCCAGGCCGGCACATCTTCTGGAAACACCATATATTTT	CASSQAGTSSGNTIYF
TRBV29-1	once	.	TRBJ2-1	TGCAGCGTTGAAATCTTTGGTCAGGTGGGGTTCTTC	CSVEIFGQVGFF